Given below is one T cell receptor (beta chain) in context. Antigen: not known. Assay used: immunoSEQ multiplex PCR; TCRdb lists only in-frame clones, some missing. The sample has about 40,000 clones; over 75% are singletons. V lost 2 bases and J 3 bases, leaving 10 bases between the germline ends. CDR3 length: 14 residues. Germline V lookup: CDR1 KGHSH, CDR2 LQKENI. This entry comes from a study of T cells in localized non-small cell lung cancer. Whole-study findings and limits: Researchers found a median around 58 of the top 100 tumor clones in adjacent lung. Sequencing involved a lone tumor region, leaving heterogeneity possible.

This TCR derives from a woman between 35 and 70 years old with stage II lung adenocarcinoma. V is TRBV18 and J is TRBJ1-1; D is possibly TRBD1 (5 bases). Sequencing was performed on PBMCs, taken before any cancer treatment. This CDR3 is CASSPRGTYTEAFF. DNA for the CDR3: TGTGCCAGCTCACCAAGGGGTACATACACTGAAGCTTTCTTT.